The rows below give T cell receptor beta chains drawn from one sample of a study of T cell changes during pregnancy in multiple sclerosis. TCRdb's copy holds only in-frame clones and misses some; the assay was immunoSEQ multiplex PCR. The repertoire holds about 32,000 clones, with 91% as singletons. The sample in question was CD8+ T cells from peripheral blood mononuclear cells, obtained in the second trimester of pregnancy. The source of these receptors is a female donor in good health, enrolled as a control in a pregnancy study. Each CDR3 is given with its conserved first and last residue. Each record gives: V gene, J gene, clone size, D gene, CDR3 DNA, CDR3 protein. A D gene is named only where the DNA matches it firmly. Clone sizes are given selectively: once, few, many, or a class where the clone is expanded.

TRBV25-1	TRBJ2-1	NA	NA	TGTGCCTCAGGACTGGACAGCTACAATGAGCAGTTCTTC	CASGLDSYNEQFF
TRBV7-9	TRBJ2-7	once	TRBD1	TGTGCCAGCAGCTCCGGGACAGAGGTTTACGAGCAGTACTTC	CASSSGTEVYEQYF
TRBV4-3	TRBJ2-3	NA	NA	TGCGCCAGCAGCCAAGATCGTCCGGGGAGAATCACAGATACGCAGTATTTT	CASSQDRPGRITDTQYF
TRBV19	TRBJ1-4	NA	TRBD1	TGTGCCAGTACCCAGGGACAGGGCAAAAATGAAAAACTGTTTTTT	CASTQGQGKNEKLFF
TRBV9	TRBJ1-1	NA	NA	TGTGCCAGCAGCGTAGGGGAGGTCATGAACACTGAAGCTTTCTTT	CASSVGEVMNTEAFF
TRBV5-1	TRBJ2-3	NA	NA	TGCGCCAGCAGCTTGGAGGGCGGGGTCGGAGATACGCAGTATTTT	CASSLEGGVGDTQYF
TRBV7-2	TRBJ2-7	NA	TRBD1	TGTGCCAGCAGCTCCCCGGGACAGGGGAACGAGCAGTACTTC	CASSSPGQGNEQYF
TRBV2	TRBJ1-2	once	TRBD1	TGTGCCAGCAGTTACGGACAGGGGTTCACCTATGGCTACACCTTC	CASSYGQGFTYGYTF
TRBV4-3	TRBJ2-7	NA	NA	TGCGCCAGCAGCCAAGATTTGCGGGGGACACTCTCCTACGAGCAGTACTTC	CASSQDLRGTLSYEQYF
TRBV9	TRBJ1-1	NA	TRBD1	TGTGCCAGCAGCGTAGGGCAGGGGGTTGAAGCTTTCTTT	CASSVGQGVEAFF
TRBV10-3	TRBJ1-4	NA	NA	TGTGCCTCCGGGAGGGATACAACTAATGAAAAACTGTTTTTT	CASGRDTTNEKLFF
TRBV4-2	TRBJ2-1	NA	TRBD2	TGTGCCAGCAGCCAAGCACTAGCGGGGCTCTACAATGAGCAGTTCTTC	CASSQALAGLYNEQFF
TRBV6-1	TRBJ1-2	NA	TRBD1	TGTGCCAGCACCGAGGGGACAGCCTATGGCTACACCTTC	CASTEGTAYGYTF
TRBV27	TRBJ2-7	NA	TRBD1	TGTGCCAGCAGTTTATCGAAGGGGGCTTTAGTCGAGCAGTACTTC	CASSLSKGALVEQYF
TRBV6-5	TRBJ1-1	NA	NA	TGTGCCACAGTCGACGGGGGGAGCACTGAAGCTTTCTTT	CATVDGGSTEAFF
TRBV6-5	TRBJ2-2	once	NA	TGTGCCAGCAGTTATAAGCTCGGGGAGCTGTTTTTT	CASSYKLGELFF
TRBV19	TRBJ2-2	once	TRBD2	TGTGCCAGTAGTATAGGATTCCGACTAGCGGGGGGCTCGAACACCGGGGAGCTGTTTTTT	CASSIGFRLAGGSNTGELFF
TRBV25-1	TRBJ1-1	few	TRBD1	TGTGCCAGCAGTGACCGACAGGGGAACACTGAAGCTTTCTTT	CASSDRQGNTEAFF